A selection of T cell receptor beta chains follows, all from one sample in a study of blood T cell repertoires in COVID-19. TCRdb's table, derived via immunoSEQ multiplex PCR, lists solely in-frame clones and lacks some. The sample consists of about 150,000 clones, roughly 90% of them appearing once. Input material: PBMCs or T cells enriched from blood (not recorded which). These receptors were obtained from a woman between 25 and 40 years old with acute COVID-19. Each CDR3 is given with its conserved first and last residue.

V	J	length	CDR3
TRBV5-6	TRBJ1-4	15	CASSLFPGVNEKLFF
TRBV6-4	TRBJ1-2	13	CASSEEGTSGYTF
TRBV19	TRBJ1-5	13	CAAQLGLGQPQHF
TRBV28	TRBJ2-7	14	CASSAGTGPYEQYF
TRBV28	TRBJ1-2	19	CASSWGQIATDLPVYGYTF
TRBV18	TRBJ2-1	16	CASSPSTGGNNNEQFF
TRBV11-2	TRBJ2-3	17	CASSFLAGDVYTDTQYF
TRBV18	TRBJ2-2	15	CASSPIFLETGELFF
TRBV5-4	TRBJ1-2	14	CASSLAAGLDGYTF
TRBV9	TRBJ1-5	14	CASSSGTVNQPQHF
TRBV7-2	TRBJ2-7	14	CASSYGTGPYEQYF
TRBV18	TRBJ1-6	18	CASSLYSAGVAWDSPLHF
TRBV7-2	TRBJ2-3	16	CASSLPRGASTDTQYF
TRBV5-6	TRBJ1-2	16	CASSFAGTGGRNGYTF
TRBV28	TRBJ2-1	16	CASSSPGGGIKYEQFF
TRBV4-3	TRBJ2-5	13	CASSPTLTKTQYF
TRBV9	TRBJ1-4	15	CASASRRVINEKLFF
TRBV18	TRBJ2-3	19	CASSPPGGTSALRGDTQYF
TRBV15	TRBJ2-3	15	CATSSIAGATDTQYF